This entry features one T cell receptor (beta chain) sequence. Its target is unknown. This record comes from a study of blood T cells in healthy people across ages. Whole-study results and caveats: A roughly linear age-dependent decrease characterized TCR beta diversity per million T cells.

Healthy Caucasians from Russia aged roughly 6 to 90 served as donors. Germline V gene lookup returns CDR1 MGHDK and CDR2 SYGVNS. Trimming left V 3 bases short and J 2 bases short, with 8 bases between. CDR3 length: 15 residues. Primed by a sample-barcoded 5' primer and a J-beta primer mix, a second PCR proceeded for 7 to 11 cycles. With 12 random nucleotides, a template-switch adaptor tagged each individual cDNA molecule. TCRdb analysed the 5' RACE reads with MiXCR anew, one entry per CDR3 protein. The sample holds under 950,000 distinct CDR3 sequences, approximately 21% seen once. V and J are TRBV25-1 and TRBJ1-6; D remains unclear. The sample consisted of blood. This TCR was recovered from a man between 65 and 80 years old in good health. CDR3 region: CASSDESPYNSPLHF. The CDR3 coding sequence is TGTGCCAGCAGTGATGAAAGTCCCTATAATTCACCCCTCCACTTT.